Listed below are T cell receptor beta chains from one sample, sequenced in a study of blood T cell repertoires in COVID-19. TCRdb's copy holds only in-frame clones and misses some; the assay was immunoSEQ multiplex PCR. The table has a few hundred thousand clones, around 86% seen once. The sample comprised PBMCs or T cells enriched from blood (not recorded which). All receptors come from a man between 25 and 39 years old in a cohort exposed to, infected with or recovered from COVID-19 (not recorded which). CDR3s include the opening cysteine and the closing phenylalanine or tryptophan. The D gene is left open where the match is weak. The size entry is marked missing in some rows and otherwise reads once, few, many or a size class.

TGTGCCAGCAGTCCCCAGAATCAGCCCCAGCATTTT	CASSPQNQPQHF	TRBV28	TRBJ1-5	few	.
TGTGCCAGCAGCCCTCCTTATGGGACTAGCGGGAAAGGGACTGAGCAGTTCTTC	CASSPPYGTSGKGTEQFF	TRBV3-1/TRBV3-2	TRBJ2-1	.	TRBD2
TGTGCCACCAGTGATCGGTCATCACTAGTTCTCAATGAGCAGTTCTTC	CATSDRSSLVLNEQFF	TRBV24-1	TRBJ2-1	.	.
TGTGCCAGCAGCTTGGGACACCTCTACGAGCAGTACTTC	CASSLGHLYEQYF	TRBV5-6	TRBJ2-7	.	.
TGCGCCAGCAGCCCCTGGACAGGGATAACGTCCGGCTACACCTTC	CASSPWTGITSGYTF	TRBV5-1	TRBJ1-2	.	TRBD1
TGTGCCATCAGTGTTCGACTAGCGGGATTCATGGGCGCCGGGGAGCTGTTTTTT	CAISVRLAGFMGAGELFF	TRBV10-3	TRBJ2-2	.	TRBD2
TGTGCCAGCTCACGGGCCCCGCCAGCAACTAATGAAAAACTGTTTTTT	CASSRAPPATNEKLFF	TRBV18	TRBJ1-4	.	.
TGTGCCAGCAGTGCCACAGGGGCCTCCTACGAGCAGTACTTC	CASSATGASYEQYF	TRBV27	TRBJ2-7	.	TRBD1
TGTGCCAGCAGCGTAGGGGAGACTGAATATGGCTACACCTTC	CASSVGETEYGYTF	TRBV9	TRBJ1-2	.	.
TGTGCCAGCAGCGGAGACGAGCAGTACTTC	CASSGDEQYF	TRBV9	TRBJ2-7	.	.
TGTGCCAGCAGCGGGGCCGGGACTAGCATGTACGAGCAGTACTTC	CASSGAGTSMYEQYF	TRBV5-4	TRBJ2-7	.	TRBD2
TGTGCCAGCAGCGCGGCGGGGAGCGGGATAAGGGCTAATGAGCAGTTCTTC	CASSAAGSGIRANEQFF	TRBV7-6	TRBJ2-1	.	TRBD2
TGTGCCAGCAGCTTCCCCGGGACAGGGGAGCAGTACTTC	CASSFPGTGEQYF	TRBV11-2	TRBJ2-7	.	TRBD1
TGTGCCAGCAGTGACTCTAGCGGGAAGGGGGCAGATACGCAGTATTTT	CASSDSSGKGADTQYF	TRBV6-4	TRBJ2-3	.	TRBD2
TGTGCCAGTAGTATGCAGGGGGCTGGAAACACCATATATTTT	CASSMQGAGNTIYF	TRBV19	TRBJ1-3	.	TRBD1
TGTGCCAGCAAGGAGGAGCGGGATCGGAACGAGCAGTACTTC	CASKEERDRNEQYF	TRBV27	TRBJ2-7	.	TRBD2
TGTGCCAGCAGTTTAGGACAGGGAGGTCGCTACGAGCAGTACTTC	CASSLGQGGRYEQYF	TRBV28	TRBJ2-7	once	TRBD1
TGTGCCAGTACTTCCTCTGGAAACACCATATATTTT	CASTSSGNTIYF	TRBV19	TRBJ1-3	once	.
TGTGCCAGCAGTTTACGGGGTGGTTGGAACTATGGCTACACCTTC	CASSLRGGWNYGYTF	TRBV28	TRBJ1-2	.	.
TGTGCCAGCAGCTCTCAGGCAGGGGGTAGTGAAGCTTTCTTT	CASSSQAGGSEAFF	TRBV7-9	TRBJ1-1	.	TRBD1
TGTGCCAGTAGTATACTCAGAGGGCGGGAGGGAAGTAGGAATGAGCAGTTCTTC	CASSILRGREGSRNEQFF	TRBV19	TRBJ2-1	.	TRBD2
TGTGCCATCAGTGAGTCGCTGGGGCTGAACACTGAAGCTTTCTTT	CAISESLGLNTEAFF	TRBV10-3	TRBJ1-1	.	.
TGTGCCAGCAGTTTTGCCCCGGGACAGGTAACCTACGAGCAGTACTTC	CASSFAPGQVTYEQYF	TRBV28	TRBJ2-7	.	TRBD1
TGTGCCAGCAGCCGGGGACTAGCGGGATCCGGGGAGCTGTTTTTT	CASSRGLAGSGELFF	TRBV11-2	TRBJ2-2	few	TRBD2
TGTGCCAGCAGCCCAGAAACAGCGGGCTACGAGCAGTACTTC	CASSPETAGYEQYF	TRBV11-2	TRBJ2-7	.	.
TGTGCCAGTAGTATAGGCCAGGGTGAGCAGTTCTTC	CASSIGQGEQFF	TRBV19	TRBJ2-1	.	.
TGCAGCGTTGAAGTTCTAGGACAGGGAGCGAGCGGGAGGATAGGATACGAGCAGTACTTC	CSVEVLGQGASGRIGYEQYF	TRBV29-1	TRBJ2-7	.	.
TGTGCCAGCAGCTCCCCGAGAGGGGGCTATGGAAACACCATATATTTT	CASSSPRGGYGNTIYF	TRBV28	TRBJ1-3	.	TRBD1
TGCGCCAGCAGTGACAGGATTAATGAAAAACTGTTTTTT	CASSDRINEKLFF	TRBV10-1	TRBJ1-4	once	.
TGTGCCAGCAGGGGACAGTTCTCTGGAAACACCATATATTTT	CASRGQFSGNTIYF	TRBV28	TRBJ1-3	.	TRBD1
TGTGCCAGCAGTTTAGATCACCGGTTTGAAGCTTTCTTT	CASSLDHRFEAFF	TRBV28	TRBJ1-1	.	.
TGTGCCAGCAGCTTAGAGCGGACCGCCACCTACGAGCAGTACTTC	CASSLERTATYEQYF	TRBV7-9	TRBJ2-7	.	.
TGTGCCACCAGCAGACCGACTAGCTACAATGAGCAGTTCTTC	CATSRPTSYNEQFF	TRBV15	TRBJ2-1	.	.
TGTGCCAGCAGTAGTGCCCAGGGCGATGAGCAGTTCTTC	CASSSAQGDEQFF	TRBV12-3/TRBV12-4	TRBJ2-1	.	.
TGTGCCAGCAGCAGCCGGGACAGGGGCACTGAAGCTTTCTTT	CASSSRDRGTEAFF	TRBV14	TRBJ1-1	.	TRBD1
TGCGCCAGCAGCCAAGCGGCAGGGGCAGAGACCCAGTACTTC	CASSQAAGAETQYF	TRBV4-1	TRBJ2-5	.	.
TGTGCCACCAGTGATCCCGGGACAGTCCAAGAGACCCAGTACTTC	CATSDPGTVQETQYF	TRBV24-1	TRBJ2-5	.	TRBD1
TGTGCCAGCAGCCTGCAAGGGGGCGGAATAGATGAGCAGTTCTTC	CASSLQGGGIDEQFF	TRBV5-6	TRBJ2-1	.	TRBD1
TGTGCCAGCAGCGTAGGGGTGGACAGGCTCACACCTAGCACAGATACGCAGTATTTT	CASSVGVDRLTPSTDTQYF	TRBV9	TRBJ2-3	.	TRBD1
TGTGCCAGCAGCCCTGGGACAGGGAGTCTCTCCACTGAAGCTTTCTTT	CASSPGTGSLSTEAFF	TRBV9	TRBJ1-1	.	TRBD1
TGTGCCAGCAGCTTAGCAGAGGGGGCCCGGTACTATGGCTACACCTTC	CASSLAEGARYYGYTF	TRBV7-9	TRBJ1-2	few	TRBD1